The 31 T cell receptor beta chains below come from one sample, sequenced in a study of cytomegalovirus exposure and HLA in healthy donors. Use of 60 Vbeta and 13 Jbeta primers characterized the PCR. Profiling relied on immunoSEQ multiplex PCR, and the TCRdb table lists in-frame clones only, not all of them. Among over 150,000 clones, 75% to 85% were seen once, and the ten largest hold around 5.6%. The sequencing sample was made of PBMCs. The receptors shown here come from a woman in her thirties or forties in good health and CMV-seropositive.

This chain uses TRBV6-7 with TRBJ1-3; D gene unclear. TRBV6-7 is treated as an ORF (open reading frame) with a function not yet certain. The ends were cut back, 4 bases at V and 4 bases at J, with 11 bases in the middle. The CDR3 extends over 14 amino acids. CDR3 region: CASSCKGEGNTIYF. CDR3 DNA sequence: TGTGCCAGCAGTTGTAAGGGAGAGGGAAACACCATATATTTT.

This chain links TRBV11-2 with TRBJ2-7; D possibly corresponds to TRBD2 (5 bases). Germline V gene data show CDR1 as SGHAT and CDR2 as FQNNGV. The CDR3 loop spans 12 amino acids. Between the trimmed V and J ends, which lost 3 bases and 9 bases, there was a span of 12 bases. In DNA, the CDR3 is TGTGCCAGCAGCTTGGCGGGTAAAGGGCAGTACTTC. Its protein product is CASSLAGKGQYF.

This clone was found a few times. The chain couples TRBV4-1 to TRBJ2-4, with D perhaps matching TRBD1 (5 bases). The CDR3 covers 17 residues. Trimming removed 0 bases at V and 3 bases at J, with 15 bases between. Germline lookup yields CDR1 MGHRA and CDR2 YSYEKL. The CDR3, as DNA: TGCGCCAGCAGCCAAGATGTGACAGTCACCAACAAAAACATTCAGTACTTC. Translating gives CASSQDVTVTNKNIQYF.

The CDR3 reads CASSLGVRALVADTQYF. CDR3 DNA: TGTGCCAGCAGCTTAGGGGTGAGGGCTTTGGTGGCAGATACGCAGTATTTT. The chain carries TRBV11-2 and TRBJ2-3; tentative D call: TRBD2 (5 bases). This CDR3 has 17 residues. Germline V gene data show CDR1 as SGHAT and CDR2 as FQNNGV. V lost 1 base, J lost 4 bases, and 18 bases lay in between.

This chain links TRBV5-1 with TRBJ1-1; D uncertain. From germline, CDR1 is SGHRS and CDR2 YFSETQ. The V end was cut by 3 bases, the J end by 5 bases, with 14 bases between. The CDR3 loop spans 14 amino acids. In DNA form, the CDR3 reads TGCGCCAGCAGCTCGCCGGGGTCCTATACTGAAGCTTTCTTT. It is translated as CASSSPGSYTEAFF.

This clone was detected a few times. At the DNA level, this CDR3 is encoded by other sequences in the same sample as well. This chain joins TRBV27 and TRBJ2-1; D gene ambiguous. Trimming left V 3 bases short and J 0 bases short, with 6 bases between. Germline assignment: CDR1 MNHEY and CDR2 SMNVEV (reference sequence). The CDR3 runs to 14 residues. CDR3 DNA: TGTGCCAGCAGTTTTTGGAGCTCCTACAATGAGCAGTTCTTC. It is translated as CASSFWSSYNEQFF.

In this sample, this clone turned up a few times. CDR3 bases: TGTGCCAGCAGTTACACCGGGACATTGAGCACTGAAGCTTTCTTT. This sequence encodes CASSYTGTLSTEAFF. The chain recombines TRBV6-5 with TRBJ1-1; TRBD1 is a possible D gene (6 bases). The CDR3 loop spans 15 amino acids. Germline-derived CDR1 and CDR2 are MNHEY and SVGAGI. V was shortened by 2 bases and J by 4 bases, with 14 bases between the two germline ends.

This chain uses TRBV5-1 with TRBJ2-5; D is possibly TRBD2 (6 bases). Trimming shortened V by 3 bases and J by 5 bases, and 20 bases separated the two germline ends. The CDR3 runs to 16 residues. Germline CDR1 is SGHRS and CDR2 is YFSETQ. The CDR3, as DNA: TGCGCCAGCAGCTCTCCGGCGGGCTCTGCGGGGGAGACCCAGTACTTC. Translation gives CASSSPAGSAGETQYF.

The chain couples TRBV27 to TRBJ2-1; TRBD1 might be the D (5 bases). V was pared by 2 bases and J by 0 bases, with 8 bases between. CDR1 and CDR2 (germline): MNHEY, SMNVEV (reference sequence). CDR3 length: 15 residues. CDR3: CASSLRQLSYNEQFF. CDR3 in DNA: TGTGCCAGCAGTTTAAGACAGCTCTCCTACAATGAGCAGTTCTTC.

This clone has a handful of counts. The chain joins TRBV6-5 to TRBJ2-2; D may be TRBD1 (6 bases). The length of the CDR3 is 14 residues. CDR1 is MNHEY and CDR2 is SVGAGI in the germline V gene. The germline V and J ends were trimmed by 8 bases and 1 base, with 11 bases remaining between them. DNA for the CDR3: TGTGCCAGCTGGCCAGGGGTGAACACCGGGGAGCTGTTTTTT. It codes for CASWPGVNTGELFF.

This rearrangement joins TRBV28 to TRBJ2-7, with TRBD2 matching 9 bases. The germline V gene has CDR1 MDHEN and CDR2 SYDVKM. The junction had 10 bases not matched to a gene; V was cut back by 2 bases and J by 8 bases. The CDR3 loop spans 15 amino acids. This chain's CDR3 is CASSLIRLADLKQYF. The CDR3 nucleotides read TGTGCCAGCAGTTTAATCCGACTAGCGGACTTAAAGCAGTACTTC.

The chain joins TRBV11-2 to TRBJ1-1; 7 bases fit TRBD1. Germline trimming cut 5 bases from V and 1 base from J; bases unmatched to any gene: 16. The CDR3 consists of 18 residues. Germline CDR1 is SGHAT and CDR2 is FQNNGV. The CDR3: CASSIFPPPTGRNTEAFF. The CDR3 nucleotides are TGTGCCAGCAGCATCTTTCCGCCGCCGACAGGGAGGAACACTGAAGCTTTCTTT.

This sequence joins TRBV5-4 and TRBJ2-2, with 11 nucleotides matching TRBD2. With V trimmed by 3 bases and J by 4 bases, 5 bases remained unmatched. This CDR3 has 16 residues. Looked up from germline, CDR1 is SGHNT and CDR2 is YYREEE (reference sequence). The CDR3 region is CASSSLAGGPTGELFF. The CDR3 DNA reads as TGTGCCAGCAGCTCCTTAGCGGGAGGGCCCACCGGGGAGCTGTTTTTT.

This chain uses TRBV19 with TRBJ2-7; 9 nucleotides agree with TRBD1. The CDR3 is 15 residues long. The V segment lost 5 bases and the J segment 4 bases; nucleotides outside the gene matches: 9. Germline assignment: CDR1 LNHDA and CDR2 SQIVND (reference sequence). Here the CDR3 reads CASSVAGTGTYEQYF. The CDR3 bases are TGTGCCAGTAGTGTCGCCGGGACAGGGACGTACGAGCAGTACTTC. Complete variable domain (other parts from reference TRBV19 and TRBJ2-7): DGGITQSPKYLFRKEGQNVTLSCEQNLNHDAMYWYRQDPGQGLRLIYYSQIVNDFQKGDIAEGYSVSREKKESFPLTVTSAQKNPTAFYLCASSVAGTGTYEQYFGPGTRLTVT.

This clone showed up just once. V and J are TRBV27 and TRBJ2-1; 7 positions match TRBD2. J lost 4 bases, V lost 1 base, and 4 bases had no gene match. The germline gives CDR1 MNHEY, CDR2 SMNVEV (reference sequence). The CDR3 has 15 residues. In DNA form, the CDR3 reads TGTGCCAGCAGTTTATGGGCTAGCGGATACAATGAGCAGTTCTTC. Encoded protein: CASSLWASGYNEQFF.

V usage is TRBV7-8 and J usage is TRBJ2-7; TRBD2 agrees at 10 bases. J was trimmed by 2 bases and V by 2 bases; bases with no gene match: 3. The CDR3 sequence is 15 residues long. The V gene's germline CDR1 is SGHVS and CDR2 FQNEAQ. CDR3 sequence reads: CASSLIAGGTYEQYF. CDR3 nucleotides: TGTGCCAGCAGCTTAATAGCGGGAGGCACCTACGAGCAGTACTTC.

This clone was observed a single time. The V and J genes are TRBV5-4 and TRBJ2-1; 9 bases agree with TRBD2. The CDR3 loop spans 15 amino acids. V gave up 4 bases and J gave up 3 bases; unmatched junction bases: 5. Germline CDR1 and CDR2: SGHNT and YYREEE (reference sequence). The CDR3 sequence: CASSPWTSVYNEQFF. The CDR3 nucleotides read TGTGCCAGCAGCCCCTGGACTAGCGTCTACAATGAGCAGTTCTTC.

The rearrangement joins TRBV4-2 to TRBJ1-2; 9 bases fit TRBD1. Germline values: CDR1 LGHNA, CDR2 YNFKEQ. The length of the CDR3 is 15 residues. With V trimmed by 5 bases and J by 1 base, 5 bases remained unmatched. The CDR3 protein is CASSTGTGNNYGYTF. DNA for the CDR3: TGTGCCAGCAGCACCGGGACAGGGAATAACTATGGCTACACCTTC.

The gene calls are TRBV5-1 and TRBJ2-2; TRBD1 matches at 10 bases. CDR3 length equals 18 residues. J was trimmed by 5 bases and V by 3 bases; bases with no gene match: 13. Germline V gene data show CDR1 as SGHRS and CDR2 as YFSETQ. CDR3 DNA sequence: TGCGCCAGCAGCTCACGCCCCCCGGGGACAGGGGCTACCGGGGAGCTGTTTTTT. This encodes CASSSRPPGTGATGELFF.

The V gene is TRBV29-1, the J gene TRBJ2-7, with 8 bases matching TRBD1. Germline assignment: CDR1 SQVTM and CDR2 ANQGSEA. The CDR3 consists of 11 residues. J was trimmed by 5 bases and V by 6 bases; bases with no gene match: 3. The CDR3 protein is CSVRGLDEQYF. The CDR3 region has the DNA TGCAGCGTCAGGGGGCTGGACGAGCAGTACTTC.

This clone turned up a few times. The chain is built from TRBV5-1 and TRBJ2-3, with D possibly being TRBD2 (5 bases). This CDR3 contains 16 residues. Germline V gives CDR1 SGHRS, CDR2 YFSETQ. Trimming removed 6 bases at V and 9 bases at J, with 26 bases between. CDR3 loop: CASMIWLEERVNTQYF. Written as DNA, the CDR3 is TGCGCCAGCATGATATGGCTAGAGGAGAGGGTAAACACGCAGTATTTT.

V usage is TRBV11-3 and J usage is TRBJ2-7; perhaps TRBD1 as D (6 bases). The V and J ends lost 0 bases and 6 bases respectively, with 9 bases between them. Germline V gives CDR1 SGHNT, CDR2 YENEEA. The CDR3 has 13 residues. CDR3 nucleotide sequence: TGTGCCAGCAGCTTAGAGGGGGCTGCCGAGCAGTACTTC. Its translation is CASSLEGAAEQYF.

The chain links TRBV25-1 to TRBJ2-7, with 7 bases lining up with TRBD2. The CDR3 spans 14 residues. The germline V gene has CDR1 MGHDK and CDR2 SYGVNS. Trimming removed 7 bases from V and 5 bases from J; junction bases left unmatched: 11. CDR3 DNA sequence: TGTGCCAGCACCATGACTAGCAGTGAGAACGAGCAGTACTTC. It encodes CASTMTSSENEQYF.

The J gene is TRBJ2-1, the V gene TRBV2, with 14 bases lining up with TRBD2. Germline assignment: CDR1 SNHLY and CDR2 FYNNEI. V shed 8 bases, J shed 7 bases, and the junction held 7 bases outside the gene matches. The CDR3 sequence is 15 residues long. The CDR3 region has the DNA TGTGCCAGCTTCTCCGGGACTAGCGGGAGAAATGAGCAGTTCTTC. Translating gives CASFSGTSGRNEQFF.

The rearrangement uses TRBV28 and TRBJ1-4; tentative D call: TRBD1 (6 bases). The ends were cut back, 1 base at V and 0 bases at J, with 12 bases in the middle. Germline loops: CDR1 MDHEN, CDR2 SYDVKM. The CDR3 has 17 residues. DNA of the CDR3: TGTGCCAGCAGTTTATTTGGGACACTGACAACTAATGAAAAACTGTTTTTT. Protein product: CASSLFGTLTTNEKLFF.

This clone was seen only once. The genes are TRBV27 and TRBJ1-1, with TRBD1 as a possible D gene (6 bases). V lost 2 bases, J lost 3 bases, and 10 bases lay in between. This CDR3 contains 14 residues. The germline V gene encodes CDR1 MNHEY and CDR2 SMNVEV (reference sequence). The CDR3 sequence is CASSLGGSDTEAFF. As DNA, the CDR3 is TGTGCCAGCAGTTTAGGGGGCTCGGACACTGAAGCTTTCTTT.

This clone was counted between two and nine times. V is TRBV11-3 and J is TRBJ1-1; TRBD1 agrees at 8 bases. V lost 5 bases and J lost 5; bases outside the gene matches: 7. Looked up from germline, CDR1 is SGHNT and CDR2 is YENEEA. This CDR3 has 14 residues. The CDR3 is CASSTRTGLTEAFF. The CDR3 DNA reads TGTGCCAGCAGCACCCGGACAGGGTTGACTGAAGCTTTCTTT.

CDR3 loop: CASLNRGMNTEAFF. The CDR3 DNA follows: TGTGCCAGCTTAAACAGGGGAATGAACACTGAAGCTTTCTTT. The rearrangement joins TRBV6-1 to TRBJ1-1; 7 positions agree with TRBD1. The CDR3 runs to 14 residues. The V and J ends lost 8 bases and 0 bases, in that order; junction bases with no gene match: 6. Germline CDR1 is MNHNS and CDR2 is SASEGT.

This chain links TRBV5-1 with TRBJ1-3; TRBD1 agrees at 9 bases. V lost 5 bases to trimming and J lost 2 bases; unmatched junction nucleotides: 8. CDR3 size: 16 residues. Germline CDR1 SGHRS, CDR2 YFSETQ. CDR3 bases: TGCGCCAGCAGAGGGTCCGGGACAGGGACTGGAAACACCATATATTTT. Protein: CASRGSGTGTGNTIYF.

This sequence joins TRBV2 and TRBJ1-1; D is unresolved. Germline V lookup: CDR1 SNHLY, CDR2 FYNNEI. This CDR3 has 13 residues. V was cut by 9 bases and J by 5 bases, with 16 bases left in between. CDR3 in amino acids: CARTGSGATEAFF. CDR3 bases: TGTGCCAGGACGGGGTCGGGAGCGACTGAAGCTTTCTTT.

The chain couples TRBV7-9 to TRBJ2-1; 14 nucleotides line up with TRBD2. CDR1 is SEHNR, CDR2 FQNEAQ, per germline (reference sequence). The CDR3 covers 15 residues. The junction had 4 bases not matched to a gene; V was cut back by 5 bases and J by 7 bases. The CDR3 nucleotides read TGTGCCAGCAGCATAGGGACTAGCGGGAGTAATGAGCAGTTCTTC. Translated, it gives CASSIGTSGSNEQFF.